Each of the 20 T cell receptor beta chains below was sequenced from the same sample in a study of cytomegalovirus exposure and HLA in healthy donors. TCRdb keeps only in-frame clones here, not all; method: immunoSEQ multiplex PCR. The repertoire consists of about 280,000 clones, with approximately 86% occurring once and the leading ten covering about 1%. The material sequenced was PBMCs. Receptors were obtained from a woman aged 18-29 years in good health and CMV-seronegative.

This clone was counted a few times. The chain combines TRBV20-1 with TRBJ1-1; D is ambiguous. Per the germline V gene, CDR1 is DFQATT and CDR2 is SNEGSKA (reference sequence). V lost 5 bases to trimming and J lost 6 bases, with 10 bases between them. The CDR3 is 11 amino acids. The CDR3 loop reads CSAEDGAEAFF. In DNA, the CDR3 is TGCAGTGCTGAGGACGGGGCTGAAGCTTTCTTT.

This clone was counted only a few times. This sequence joins TRBV19 and TRBJ1-1; D possibly corresponds to TRBD1 (5 bases). Trimming took off 7 bases at V and 4 bases at J, with 16 bases between the two ends. Germline V gene lookup returns CDR1 LNHDA and CDR2 SQIVND (reference sequence). This CDR3 is built from 14 residues. CDR3 amino acids: CASKNTGGGTEAFF. As DNA, the CDR3 is TGTGCCAGTAAAAACACCGGCGGGGGCACTGAAGCTTTCTTT.

The chain couples TRBV7-2 to TRBJ1-1; a possible D gene is TRBD1 (5 bases). Germline V CDR1 and CDR2: SGHTA, FQGNSA. Deletions cut 6 bases from V and 12 bases from J, with 20 bases between. CDR3 length equals 13 residues. In DNA form, the CDR3 reads TGTGCCAGCAGTCAGAGATGGGGCAGGGAAACTTTCTTT. This encodes CASSQRWGRETFF. The whole variable domain, filled in from reference TRBV7-2 and TRBJ1-1, reads GAGVSQSPSNKVTEKGKDVELRCDPISGHTALYWYRQSLGQGLEFLIYFQGNSAPDKSGLPSDRFSAERTGGSVSTLTIQRTQQEDSAVYLCASSQRWGRETFFGQGTRLTVV.

The chain links TRBV7-9 to TRBJ1-1; D is undetermined. V was cut by 3 bases and J by 1 base, with 6 bases left in between. This CDR3 is built from 13 residues. Germline CDR1 and CDR2: SEHNR and FQNEAQ (reference sequence). The CDR3 loop is CASSLAQNTEAFF. CDR3 sequence (DNA): TGTGCCAGCAGCTTGGCCCAGAACACTGAAGCTTTCTTT. Looking up the rest from reference TRBV7-9 and TRBJ1-1 gives the full variable domain: DTGVSQNPRHKITKRGQNVTFRCDPISEHNRLYWYRQTLGQGPEFLTYFQNEAQLEKSRLLSDRFSAERPKGSFSTLEIQRTEQGDSAMYLCASSLAQNTEAFFGQGTRLTVV.

In this sample, this clone turned up a few times. This chain links TRBV5-1 with TRBJ2-2, with 8 bases lining up with TRBD2. Germline V gene lookup returns CDR1 SGHRS and CDR2 YFSETQ. This CDR3 comprises 15 residues. V lost 5 bases, J lost 6 bases, and 9 bases stayed unmatched. The CDR3 DNA reads as TGCGCCAGCAGTGTCGGCGGGAGGATCGCCGGGGAGCTGTTTTTT. It codes for CASSVGGRIAGELFF.

The V call is TRBV10-3, the J call TRBJ2-7, with a possible D match to TRBD1 (6 bases). The CDR3 is 13 residues long. Per the germline V gene, CDR1 is ENHRY and CDR2 is SYGVKD. Deletions cut 6 bases from V and 1 base from J, with 10 bases between. DNA for the CDR3: TGTGCCATCAGATCCAGGGGTTCCTACGAGCAGTACTTC. Protein: CAIRSRGSYEQYF.

This chain uses TRBV15 with TRBJ1-2; possibly TRBD1 for D (5 bases). V lost 3 bases and J 4 bases, leaving 15 bases between the germline ends. The CDR3 runs to 15 residues. Per the germline V gene, CDR1 is LNHNV and CDR2 is YYDKDF (reference sequence). CDR3 loop: CATSSPPAGPYGYTF. In DNA form, the CDR3 reads TGTGCCACCAGCAGCCCCCCGGCAGGGCCCTATGGCTACACCTTC.

This clone was seen only a few times. The J gene is TRBJ1-3, the V gene TRBV6-1, with 10 bases fitting TRBD1. CDR1 is MNHNS and CDR2 is SASEGT in the germline V gene. Trimming removed 0 bases from V and 9 bases from J; junction bases left unmatched: 14. There are 18 residues in the CDR3. DNA for the CDR3: TGTGCCAGCAGTGAAGCGCTCCCTAACTGGACAGGGGGGAGCACCATATATTTT. It specifies CASSEALPNWTGGSTIYF.

This chain links TRBV7-2 with TRBJ2-3, with 12 positions matching TRBD2. CDR1 is SGHTA and CDR2 is FQGNSA in the germline V gene. The CDR3 spans 18 residues. Trimming at V came to 1 base and at J to 0 bases, leaving 5 bases not matched to a gene. The CDR3: CASSLVPSGGGSTDTQYF. The CDR3 nucleotides read TGTGCCAGCAGCTTAGTTCCTAGCGGGGGGGGTAGCACAGATACGCAGTATTTT. The full variable domain, completed using reference TRBV7-2 and TRBJ2-3, is GAGVSQSPSNKVTEKGKDVELRCDPISGHTALYWYRQSLGQGLEFLIYFQGNSAPDKSGLPSDRFSAERTGGSVSTLTIQRTQQEDSAVYLCASSLVPSGGGSTDTQYFGPGTRLTVL.

This rearrangement joins TRBV4-1 to TRBJ1-2; D call uncertain. The V gene lost 8 bases and the J gene lost 1 base, with 14 bases spanning the gap. The CDR3 sequence is 14 residues long. In germline, CDR1 is MGHRA, CDR2 YSYEKL. The CDR3 loop is CASRGLGRNYGYTF. DNA of the CDR3: TGCGCCAGCCGGGGTTTGGGCCGTAACTATGGCTACACCTTC.

The chain is built from TRBV5-6 and TRBJ2-3, with a tentative D call TRBD1 (6 bases). Looked up from germline, CDR1 is SGHDT and CDR2 is YYEEEE. The CDR3 contains 16 residues. Trimming removed 2 bases from V and 2 bases from J, with 15 bases in between. The CDR3 DNA reads as TGTGCCAGCAGCTTAGGACAGACGCATTACACAGATACGCAGTATTTT. Protein product: CASSLGQTHYTDTQYF.

CDR3 bases: TGTGCCAGCAGTGAATTCCGGGGACTAGCGGGAGAAGAGACCCAGTACTTC. Its protein is CASSEFRGLAGEETQYF. This chain connects TRBV25-1 to TRBJ2-5, with 14 bases matching TRBD2. V gave up 1 base and J gave up 3 bases; unmatched junction bases: 4. Germline lookup yields CDR1 MGHDK and CDR2 SYGVNS. The CDR3 runs to 17 residues.

The rearrangement joins TRBV30 to TRBJ1-3, with no clear D. The germline gives CDR1 GTSNPN, CDR2 SVGIG (reference sequence). V lost 5 bases to trimming and J lost 2 bases, with 10 bases between them. CDR3 length: 13 residues. This chain's CDR3 is CAWWPTTGNTIYF. The CDR3, as DNA: TGTGCCTGGTGGCCCACCACTGGAAACACCATATATTTT.

This clone was recorded once. Additional DNA sequences in this sample encode the identical CDR3. The gene calls are TRBV27 and TRBJ1-5, with TRBD1 identical over 11 bases. Germline values: CDR1 MNHEY, CDR2 SMNVEV (reference sequence). V was clipped by 5 bases and J by 4 bases; unmatched bases: 4. The CDR3 length is 15 residues. CDR3 in DNA: TGTGCCAGCAGTCCAGGGACAGGGGGTAATCAGCCCCAGCATTTT. It translates to CASSPGTGGNQPQHF.

The chain links TRBV7-9 to TRBJ1-6; 10 nucleotides line up with TRBD1. Unmatched junction bases numbered 11, after V lost 5 bases and J lost 7 bases. The CDR3 length is 17 residues. Germline V gene data show CDR1 as SEHNR and CDR2 as FQNEAQ (reference sequence). CDR3 protein: CASSPRQGARVNSPLHF. The CDR3 region has the DNA TGTGCCAGCAGCCCGAGACAGGGGGCTCGGGTAAATTCACCCCTCCACTTT.

The V gene is TRBV6-5, the J gene TRBJ2-5, with D possibly being TRBD2 (6 bases). The CDR3 runs to 13 residues. Trimming pared 3 bases from V and 5 bases from J, leaving 10 bases between. Looked up from germline, CDR1 is MNHEY and CDR2 is SVGAGI. This chain's CDR3 is CASSYGGPETQYF. CDR3 DNA: TGTGCCAGCAGTTATGGAGGGCCCGAGACCCAGTACTTC.

This chain uses TRBV14 with TRBJ1-2, with 8 bases lining up with TRBD1. CDR3 length: 14 residues. In germline, CDR1 is SGHDN, CDR2 FVKESK. V trimming: 4 bases; J trimming: 6 bases; junction bases outside the gene matches: 7. CDR3 nucleotides: TGTGCCAGCAGCCTCGTGGCAGGGGGCAATGGCTACACCTTC. This encodes CASSLVAGGNGYTF. Full variable domain (remainder filled in from reference TRBV14 and TRBJ1-2): EAGVTQFPSHSVIEKGQTVTLRCDPISGHDNLYWYRRVMGKEIKFLLHFVKESKQDESGMPNNRFLAERTGGTYSTLKVQPAELEDSGVYFCASSLVAGGNGYTFGSGTRLTVV.

The chain combines TRBV9 with TRBJ2-1; D is unresolved. The V gene's germline CDR1 is SGDLS and CDR2 YYNGEE. The CDR3 extends over 13 amino acids. The germline V and J ends were trimmed by 0 bases and 7 bases, with 8 bases remaining between them. In DNA form, the CDR3 reads TGTGCCAGCAGCGTAGGTTACCGGAATGAGCAGTTCTTC. It specifies CASSVGYRNEQFF.

Only one count was recorded for this clone. This sequence joins TRBV7-2 and TRBJ2-5, with 8 bases aligning to TRBD1. After removal of 3 bases from V and 5 bases from J, the junction contained 5 bases not matched to a gene. The CDR3 has 14 amino acids. Germline V gene lookup returns CDR1 SGHTA and CDR2 FQGNSA. This CDR3 is CASSLGRGRETQYF. The CDR3 DNA follows: TGTGCCAGCAGCTTGGGCAGGGGGCGCGAGACCCAGTACTTC.

The V call is TRBV7-6, the J call TRBJ1-2; TRBD1 matches 8 bases. The CDR3 runs to 13 residues. Per the germline V gene, CDR1 is SGHVS and CDR2 is FNYEAQ. J lost 7 bases, V lost 5 bases, and 6 bases had no gene match. The CDR3 here is CASSTGQGTGYTF. CDR3 nucleotide sequence: TGTGCCAGCAGCACCGGACAGGGAACTGGCTACACCTTC.